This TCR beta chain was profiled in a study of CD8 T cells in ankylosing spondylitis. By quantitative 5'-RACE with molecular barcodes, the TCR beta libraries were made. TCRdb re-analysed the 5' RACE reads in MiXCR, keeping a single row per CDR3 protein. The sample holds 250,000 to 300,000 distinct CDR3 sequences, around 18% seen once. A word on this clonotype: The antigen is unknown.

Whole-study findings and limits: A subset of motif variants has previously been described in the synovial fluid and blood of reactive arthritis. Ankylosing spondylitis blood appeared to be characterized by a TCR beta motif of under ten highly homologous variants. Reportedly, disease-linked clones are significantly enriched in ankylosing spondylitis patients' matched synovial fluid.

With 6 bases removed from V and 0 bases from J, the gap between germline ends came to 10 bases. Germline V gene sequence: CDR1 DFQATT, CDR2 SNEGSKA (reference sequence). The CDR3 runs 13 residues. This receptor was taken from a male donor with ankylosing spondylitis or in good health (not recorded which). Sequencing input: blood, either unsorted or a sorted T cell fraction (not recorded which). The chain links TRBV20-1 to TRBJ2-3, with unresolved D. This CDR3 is CSAKTASTDTQYF. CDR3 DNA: TGCAGTGCCAAAACCGCCAGCACAGATACGCAGTATTTT.